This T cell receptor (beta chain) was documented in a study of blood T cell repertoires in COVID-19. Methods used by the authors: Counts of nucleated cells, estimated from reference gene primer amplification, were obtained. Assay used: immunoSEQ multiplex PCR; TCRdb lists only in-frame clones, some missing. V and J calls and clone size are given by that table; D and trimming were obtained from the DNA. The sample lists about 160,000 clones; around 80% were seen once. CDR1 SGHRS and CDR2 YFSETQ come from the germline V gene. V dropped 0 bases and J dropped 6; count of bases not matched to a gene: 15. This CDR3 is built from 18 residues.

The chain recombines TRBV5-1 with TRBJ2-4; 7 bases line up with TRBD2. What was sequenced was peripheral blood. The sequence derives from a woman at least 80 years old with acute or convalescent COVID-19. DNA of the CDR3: TGCGCCAGCAGCTTGGGTCCCCGAGCGGGAAAGGGTGGAAACATTCAGTACTTC. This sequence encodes CASSLGPRAGKGGNIQYF.